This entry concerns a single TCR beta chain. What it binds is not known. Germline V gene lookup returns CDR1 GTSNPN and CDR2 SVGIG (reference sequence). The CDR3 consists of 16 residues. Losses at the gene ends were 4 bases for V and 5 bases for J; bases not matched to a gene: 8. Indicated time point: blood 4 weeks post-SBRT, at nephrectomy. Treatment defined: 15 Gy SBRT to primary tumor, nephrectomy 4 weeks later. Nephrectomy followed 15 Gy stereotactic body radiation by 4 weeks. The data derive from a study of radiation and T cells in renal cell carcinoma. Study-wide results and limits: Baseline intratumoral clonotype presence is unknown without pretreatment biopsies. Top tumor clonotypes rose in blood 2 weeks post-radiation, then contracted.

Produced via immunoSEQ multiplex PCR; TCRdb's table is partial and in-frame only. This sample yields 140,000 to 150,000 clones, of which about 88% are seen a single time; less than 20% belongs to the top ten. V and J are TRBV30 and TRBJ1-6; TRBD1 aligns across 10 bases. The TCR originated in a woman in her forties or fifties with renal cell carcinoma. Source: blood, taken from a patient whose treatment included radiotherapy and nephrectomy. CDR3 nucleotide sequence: TGTGCCTGGACCCGGACAGGGGGTTTCGATAATTCACCCCTCCACTTT. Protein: CAWTRTGGFDNSPLHF.